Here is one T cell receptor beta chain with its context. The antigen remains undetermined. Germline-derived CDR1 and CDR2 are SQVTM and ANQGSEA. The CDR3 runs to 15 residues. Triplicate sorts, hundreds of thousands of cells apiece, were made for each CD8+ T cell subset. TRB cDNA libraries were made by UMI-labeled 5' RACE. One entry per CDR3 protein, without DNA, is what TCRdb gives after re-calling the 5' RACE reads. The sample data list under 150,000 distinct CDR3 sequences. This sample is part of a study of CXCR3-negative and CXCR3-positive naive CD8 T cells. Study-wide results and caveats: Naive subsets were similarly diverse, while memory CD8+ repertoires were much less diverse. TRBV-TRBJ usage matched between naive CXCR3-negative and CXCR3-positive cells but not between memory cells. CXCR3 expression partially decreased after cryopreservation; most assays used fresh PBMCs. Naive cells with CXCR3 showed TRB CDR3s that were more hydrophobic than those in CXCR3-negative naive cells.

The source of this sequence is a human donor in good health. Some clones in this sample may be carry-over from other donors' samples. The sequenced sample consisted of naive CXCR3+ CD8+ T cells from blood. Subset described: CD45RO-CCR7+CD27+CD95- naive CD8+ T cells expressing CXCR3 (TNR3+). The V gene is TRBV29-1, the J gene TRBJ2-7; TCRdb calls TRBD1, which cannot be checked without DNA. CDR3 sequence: CSVAVGGGSYYEQYF.